This TCR beta chain originates from a study of T cells after posttransplantation cyclophosphamide. Study observations and caveats: Blood and skin or GI T cell repertoires showed limited TRB overlap. Donor CD8+ memory clones often dominated recipient blood repertoires at later times.

Cells defined as naive were viable CD3+CD4+ or CD3+CD8+ and CCR7+CD45RA+CD45RO-CD95-CD27+CD28+. Notes on this clone: The target antigen is unknown.

This CDR3 has 15 residues. Germline CDR1 PRHDT, CDR2 FYEKMQ (reference sequence). Trimming cost V 3 bases and J 6 bases; bases outside gene matches: 7. Repertoires were generated with immunoSEQ multiplex PCR, while TCRdb's copy carries only in-frame clones and drops some. The sample holds 8,500 to 9,500 clones; nearly 99% are singletons and the top ten take approximately 0.25%. This TCR derives from a man aged 50-60 years in good health, CMV-negative, and a related stem cell transplant donor. The gene calls are TRBV13 and TRBJ2-3, with TRBD2 matching 9 bases. The sequenced sample was naive CD8+ T cells sorted from PBMCs. Written as DNA, the CDR3 is TGTGCCAGCAGCTTTAGGCTAGCGGGGTTGGATACGCAGTATTTT. Its protein is CASSFRLAGLDTQYF. The variable domain in full, with the rest retrieved from reference TRBV13 and TRBJ2-3, is AAGVIQSPRHLIKEKRETATLKCYPIPRHDTVYWYQQGPGQDPQFLISFYEKMQSDKGSIPDRFSAQQFSDYHSELNMSSLELGDSALYFCASSFRLAGLDTQYFGPGTRLTVL.